This T cell receptor (beta chain) emerged from a study of graft-versus-host responses after intestinal transplantation. Turning to the study itself: Multivisceral, liver-intestinal, or isolated intestinal grafts went to recipients.

Sequenced by immunoSEQ multiplex PCR; TCRdb stores in-frame clones only, minus some. The profile covers around 67,000 clones, with approximately 80% appearing a single time and 0.35% to 0.4% taken by the ten largest. CDR1 and CDR2 from the germline V gene are SQVTM and ANQGSEA. With 1 base removed from V and 10 bases from J, the gap between germline ends came to 19 bases. This CDR3 region has 14 residues. Comments on this clone: Antigen unknown.

The chain combines TRBV29-1 with TRBJ2-5; D possibly corresponds to TRBD2 (6 bases). This specimen was unstimulated CD4+ T cells sorted from spleen or lymph node cells, taken before transplant. The receptor's source is a human donor who was the organ donor for an intestinal transplant. In DNA, the CDR3 is TGCAGCGTTGAAGTCAGGCCCTCCCGCGGGGACCAGTACTTC. As protein: CSVEVRPSRGDQYF. Full variable domain (remainder filled in from reference TRBV29-1 and TRBJ2-5): SAVISQKPSRDICQRGTSLTIQCQVDSQVTMMFWYRQQPGQSLTLIATANQGSEATYESGFVIDKFPISRPNLTFSTLTVSNMSPEDSSIYLCSVEVRPSRGDQYFGPGTRLLVL.